What follows are 12 T cell receptor beta chains derived from one specimen sequenced in a study of blood T cell repertoires in COVID-19. Profiling relied on immunoSEQ multiplex PCR, and the TCRdb table lists in-frame clones only, not all of them. The sample carries approximately 230,000 clones, 88% recorded once. Sequences were obtained from peripheral blood. These TCRs come from a woman aged 25 to 39 with COVID-19, enrolled during active disease.

This clone was seen a handful of times. The CDR3 sequence is CASSKSSGHRNEKLFF. The CDR3 DNA is TGTGCCAGCAGCAAAAGCTCGGGACACAGAAATGAAAAACTGTTTTTT. The V and J genes are TRBV21-1 and TRBJ1-4; the table's TRBD1 call for D was not verified on the DNA. TRBV21-1 is a pseudogene. The CDR3 extends over 16 amino acids.

The chain combines TRBV7-2 with TRBJ1-4; 7 nucleotides agree with TRBD1. CDR3 size: 15 residues. Germline trimming cut 5 bases from V and 5 bases from J; bases unmatched to any gene: 8. Germline lookup yields CDR1 SGHTA and CDR2 FQGNSA. As DNA, the CDR3 is TGTGCCAGCAGCCCGAGCAGGGACAGAAATGAAAAACTGTTTTTT. Amino acids: CASSPSRDRNEKLFF. The complete variable domain, with remaining parts taken from reference TRBV7-2 and TRBJ1-4, reads GAGVSQSPSNKVTEKGKDVELRCDPISGHTALYWYRQSLGQGLEFLIYFQGNSAPDKSGLPSDRFSAERTGGSVSTLTIQRTQQEDSAVYLCASSPSRDRNEKLFFGSGTQLSVL.

The rearrangement uses TRBV4-3 and TRBJ2-1; 8 positions agree with TRBD2. CDR3 size: 15 residues. Germline V gives CDR1 LGHNA, CDR2 YSLEER. Germline trimming cut 0 bases from V and 7 bases from J; bases unmatched to any gene: 5. The CDR3 DNA reads TGCGCCAGCAGCCAAGATGTCACTAGCGGAAATGAGCAGTTCTTC. Encoded protein: CASSQDVTSGNEQFF.

The chain joins TRBV2 to TRBJ2-3; 7 positions agree with TRBD2. V shed 8 bases, J shed 10 bases, and the junction held 15 bases outside the gene matches. The CDR3 has 14 residues. The germline CDR1 and CDR2 sequences are SNHLY and FYNNEI. CDR3 loop: CASFLGALTSAQYF. CDR3 bases: TGTGCCAGCTTCTTGGGCGCCCTCACTAGCGCGCAGTATTTT.

CDR3 amino acids: CASSLVSGLTGELFF. The CDR3 DNA reads as TGTGCCAGCAGCTTAGTATCGGGGTTGACCGGGGAGCTGTTTTTT. The chain links TRBV7-9 to TRBJ2-2, with a tentative D call TRBD2 (5 bases). CDR1 SEHNR and CDR2 FQNEAQ come from the germline V gene (reference sequence). The CDR3 loop spans 15 amino acids. V lost 1 base and J lost 5, with 11 bases in between.

The rearrangement joins TRBV11-3 to TRBJ1-6; TRBD1 might be the D (5 bases). The CDR3 spans 15 residues. V lost 1 base and J 7 bases, leaving 11 bases between the germline ends. The germline V gene encodes CDR1 SGHNT and CDR2 YENEEA. CDR3 in amino acids: CASSLVSTENSPLHF. Here the CDR3 DNA reads TGTGCCAGCAGCTTAGTTTCGACAGAAAATTCACCCCTCCACTTT.

The chain recombines TRBV7-2 with TRBJ1-3, with TRBD1 as a possible D gene (5 bases). Per germline, CDR1 SGHTA and CDR2 FQGNSA. This CDR3 region has 15 residues. Between the trimmed V and J ends, which lost 0 bases and 6 bases, there was a span of 12 bases. The DNA of the CDR3 is TGTGCCAGCAGCTTAGCGGGGGGTAGGGAAAACACCATATATTTT. Protein product: CASSLAGGRENTIYF. The whole variable domain, filled in from reference TRBV7-2 and TRBJ1-3, reads GAGVSQSPSNKVTEKGKDVELRCDPISGHTALYWYRQSLGQGLEFLIYFQGNSAPDKSGLPSDRFSAERTGGSVSTLTIQRTQQEDSAVYLCASSLAGGRENTIYFGEGSWLTVV.

This sequence joins TRBV7-2 and TRBJ2-3; maybe TRBD2 (7 bases). The CDR3 runs to 15 residues. The V gene lost 5 bases and the J gene lost 5 bases, with 17 bases spanning the gap. Germline V gene sequence: CDR1 SGHTA, CDR2 FQGNSA. The CDR3 spells CASSRAGGPGDTQYF. CDR3 coding DNA: TGTGCCAGCAGCCGGGCCGGGGGGCCCGGAGATACGCAGTATTTT.

This clone was observed a single time. V usage is TRBV5-4 and J usage is TRBJ2-5; 9 bases agree with TRBD1. Trimming removed 7 bases from V and 5 bases from J; junction bases left unmatched: 18. Germline V lookup: CDR1 SGHNT, CDR2 YYREEE (reference sequence). The CDR3 runs 17 residues. The CDR3 coding sequence is TGTGCCAGCTCTCTCGGGAGACAGGGGGTATTAGGGGAGACCCAGTACTTC. Its translation is CASSLGRQGVLGETQYF.

This sequence joins TRBV18 and TRBJ1-1, with TRBD1 matching over 9 bases. The CDR3 consists of 14 residues. Germline CDR1 and CDR2: KGHSH and LQKENI. J was trimmed by 8 bases and V by 4 bases; bases with no gene match: 8. The CDR3 here is CASSQGQGGVEAFF. The CDR3 DNA reads as TGTGCCAGCTCACAGGGACAGGGAGGAGTGGAAGCTTTCTTT.

J is TRBJ2-2 and V is TRBV13; 10 bases are shared with TRBD2. The CDR3 is 16 amino acids. Germline V gives CDR1 PRHDT, CDR2 FYEKMQ (reference sequence). Unmatched junction bases numbered 4, after V lost 4 bases and J lost 2 bases. CDR3 coding DNA: TGTGCCAGCAGCTCCGGACTAGCGGCAAACACCGGGGAGCTGTTTTTT. Translation gives CASSSGLAANTGELFF. The full variable domain, in which reference TRBV13 and TRBJ2-2 provide the parts outside the CDR3, is AAGVIQSPRHLIKEKRETATLKCYPIPRHDTVYWYQQGPGQDPQFLISFYEKMQSDKGSIPDRFSAQQFSDYHSELNMSSLELGDSALYFCASSSGLAANTGELFFGEGSRLTVL.

This chain connects TRBV28 to TRBJ1-4, with D perhaps TRBD1 (5 bases). Germline V gene data show CDR1 as MDHEN and CDR2 as SYDVKM. The CDR3 is made up of 16 amino acids. Between the trimmed V and J ends, which lost 0 bases and 8 bases, there was a span of 16 bases. The CDR3 DNA reads as TGTGCCAGCAGTTTATGGAGTGGACACGAGAGGGAAAAACTGTTTTTT. Its translation is CASSLWSGHEREKLFF. Supplemented by reference TRBV28 and TRBJ1-4, the full variable domain reads DVKVTQSSRYLVKRTGEKVFLECVQDMDHENMFWYRQDPGLGLRLIYFSYDVKMKEKGDIPEGYSVSREKKERFSLILESASTNQTSMYLCASSLWSGHEREKLFFGSGTQLSVL.